The 27 T cell receptor beta chains below all came from one sample that was sequenced in a study of blood T cell repertoires in COVID-19. Method: immunoSEQ multiplex PCR; TCRdb's copy keeps in-frame clones and lacks some. Of over 110,000 clones listed, 60% to 85% are singletons. Sequenced sample: peripheral blood. All receptors derive from a woman in her sixties with acute or convalescent COVID-19.

This clone occurred once. V and J are TRBV5-1 and TRBJ2-7; the match to TRBD1 covers 9 bases. The CDR3 spans 15 residues. Germline loops: CDR1 SGHRS, CDR2 YFSETQ. The ends lost 0 bases at V and 2 bases at J; junction bases unmatched: 3. CDR3 bases: TGCGCCAGCAGCTTGGTAACAGGGGGCACCTACGAGCAGTACTTC. Its translation is CASSLVTGGTYEQYF.

The chain links TRBV5-4 to TRBJ1-2; the D gene is possibly TRBD1 (6 bases). Germline-derived CDR1 and CDR2 are SGHNT and YYREEE (reference sequence). This CDR3 has 11 amino acids. Trimming stripped 0 bases from V and 10 bases from J, with 7 bases between. CDR3 sequence reads: CASSLDRDYTF. In DNA, the CDR3 is TGTGCCAGCAGCTTGGACAGGGACTACACCTTC.

This clone was seen only once. V is TRBV2 and J is TRBJ2-7, with D perhaps TRBD1 (6 bases). The CDR3 contains 14 residues. Looked up from germline, CDR1 is SNHLY and CDR2 is FYNNEI. Trimming pared 9 bases from V and 5 bases from J, leaving 20 bases between. The CDR3 bases are TGTGCCAGTAAAAACCGGGACATTTTGCACGAGCAGTACTTC. This codes for CASKNRDILHEQYF.

This sequence joins TRBV6-5 and TRBJ2-1; a weak D match, TRBD1 (6 bases). Deletions cut 7 bases from V and 10 bases from J, with 14 bases between. The CDR3 totals 12 residues. CDR1 MNHEY and CDR2 SVGAGI come from the germline V gene. The chain's CDR3 is CASTEPGQEQFF. In nucleotides, the CDR3 is TGTGCCAGCACCGAGCCGGGACAAGAGCAGTTCTTC.

V gene TRBV3-1 (or the pseudogene TRBV3-2) combines with J gene TRBJ2-1, with 7 bases matching TRBD2. Germline values: CDR1 LGHDT, CDR2 YNNKEL (reference sequence). The CDR3 loop spans 17 amino acids. Trimming cost V 1 base and J 1 base; bases outside gene matches: 7. The CDR3 region has the DNA TGTGCCAGCAGCCAAGGTCAACGGGAGGAATCCTACAATGAGCAGTTCTTC. Translation: CASSQGQREESYNEQFF.

The chain links TRBV7-8 to TRBJ2-1; D perhaps matches TRBD2 (6 bases). V lost 0 bases, J lost 4 bases, and 10 bases lay in between. The CDR3 runs to 15 residues. CDR1 and CDR2 (germline): SGHVS, FQNEAQ. The DNA for the CDR3 is TGTGCCAGCAGCTTAGCGCTCGGGAGTTACAATGAGCAGTTCTTC. This sequence encodes CASSLALGSYNEQFF.

This clone was detected a few times. Other DNA sequences in this sample translate to the same CDR3. The V and J genes are TRBV10-3 and TRBJ2-2; possibly TRBD1 for D (6 bases). Trimming took off 2 bases at V and 0 bases at J, with 7 bases between the two ends. In germline, CDR1 is ENHRY, CDR2 SYGVKD. This CDR3 is built from 15 residues. CDR3 DNA: TGTGCCATCAGTGAGAGGGGGACGAACACCGGGGAGCTGTTTTTT. Translated, it gives CAISERGTNTGELFF.

J is TRBJ2-3 and V is TRBV28, with 9 bases matching TRBD2. The CDR3 covers 17 residues. Trimming at V came to 3 bases and at J to 4 bases, leaving 11 bases not matched to a gene. The germline gives CDR1 MDHEN, CDR2 SYDVKM. CDR3 region: CASSFGRGRARADTQYF. DNA of the CDR3: TGTGCCAGCAGTTTCGGACGCGGGAGGGCCAGGGCAGATACGCAGTATTTT. The full variable domain, completed using reference TRBV28 and TRBJ2-3, is DVKVTQSSRYLVKRTGEKVFLECVQDMDHENMFWYRQDPGLGLRLIYFSYDVKMKEKGDIPEGYSVSREKKERFSLILESASTNQTSMYLCASSFGRGRARADTQYFGPGTRLTVL.

This clone was recorded once. The V gene is TRBV7-2, the J gene TRBJ1-1; a weak D match, TRBD1 (5 bases). The CDR3 covers 14 residues. The germline CDR1 and CDR2 sequences are SGHTA and FQGNSA. V was trimmed by 6 bases and J by 7 bases, leaving 18 bases between them. Here the CDR3 reads CASSYQGALGEAFF. In DNA, the CDR3 is TGTGCCAGCAGTTATCAAGGGGCACTCGGTGAAGCTTTCTTT.

This chain joins TRBV27 and TRBJ1-5; D is ambiguous. The CDR3 is 14 residues long. Germline V gives CDR1 MNHEY, CDR2 SMNVEV (reference sequence). V lost 5 bases to trimming and J lost 2 bases, with 10 bases between them. CDR3 residues: CASSPTQGNQPQHF. In nucleotides, the CDR3 is TGTGCCAGCAGTCCCACGCAGGGCAATCAGCCCCAGCATTTT.

In its sample, this clone was seen once. This chain links TRBV27 with TRBJ2-7; the D gene is possibly TRBD2 (6 bases). This CDR3 spans 14 amino acids. The germline gives CDR1 MNHEY, CDR2 SMNVEV (reference sequence). Trimming cost V 2 bases and J 0 bases, with 8 bases left between them. The DNA for the CDR3 is TGTGCCAGCAGTTTAGGGGGGAGCTCCTACGAGCAGTACTTC. Its protein is CASSLGGSSYEQYF.

The chain links TRBV5-4 to TRBJ1-1; TRBD1 matches 10 bases. The CDR3 contains 15 residues. Germline V lookup: CDR1 SGHNT, CDR2 YYREEE (reference sequence). Unmatched junction bases numbered 8, after V lost 3 bases and J lost 6 bases. The CDR3 is CASSSRQGAPAEAFF. CDR3 nucleotides: TGTGCCAGCAGCTCTAGACAGGGGGCGCCCGCTGAAGCTTTCTTT. The full variable domain, in which reference TRBV5-4 and TRBJ1-1 provide the parts outside the CDR3, is ETGVTQSPTHLIKTRGQQVTLRCSSQSGHNTVSWYQQALGQGPQFIFQYYREEENGRGNFPPRFSGLQFPNYSSELNVNALELDDSALYLCASSSRQGAPAEAFFGQGTRLTVV.

This sequence joins TRBV3-1 (or the pseudogene TRBV3-2) and TRBJ2-3; 7 bases line up with TRBD2. The J segment lost 5 bases and the V segment lost 4 bases, leaving 9 bases of the junction unmatched. The CDR3 loop spans 15 amino acids. Germline values: CDR1 LGHDT, CDR2 YNNKEL (reference sequence). In nucleotides, the CDR3 is TGTGCCAGCAGCCCAGGTGCTAGCGGCAAAGATACGCAGTATTTT. It specifies CASSPGASGKDTQYF.

This clone has a handful of counts. The chain combines TRBV28 with TRBJ1-2, with 8 bases aligning to TRBD1. Trimming cost V 9 bases and J 1 base; bases outside gene matches: 4. Germline V CDR1 and CDR2: MDHEN, SYDVKM. CDR3 length equals 13 residues. The CDR3 loop is CARPGGYNYGYTF. CDR3 in DNA: TGTGCCAGGCCAGGGGGCTATAACTATGGCTACACCTTC.

The chain links TRBV29-1 to TRBJ2-3, with 12 bases aligning to TRBD2. The length of the CDR3 is 13 residues. Germline CDR1 SQVTM, CDR2 ANQGSEA. Germline trimming cut 4 bases from V and 8 bases from J; bases unmatched to any gene: 4. CDR3: CSVASGRAGTQYF. As DNA, the CDR3 is TGCAGCGTTGCTAGCGGGAGGGCTGGTACGCAGTATTTT.

The chain employs TRBV7-6 and TRBJ1-3; D not certain. From germline, CDR1 is SGHVS and CDR2 FNYEAQ. This CDR3 has 15 residues. Trimming took off 4 bases at V and 0 bases at J, with 10 bases between the two ends. The DNA of the CDR3 is TGTGCCAGCAGCTCCTTCGACACCTCTGGAAACACCATATATTTT. This gives the protein CASSSFDTSGNTIYF.

The V call is TRBV18, the J call TRBJ2-3; unclear D gene. Germline-derived CDR1 and CDR2 are KGHSH and LQKENI. The CDR3 length is 13 residues. The germline V and J ends were trimmed by 0 bases and 4 bases, with 5 bases remaining between them. The CDR3 is CASSPPASDTQYF. The CDR3 DNA follows: TGTGCCAGCTCACCACCTGCGTCAGATACGCAGTATTTT.

The chain couples TRBV6-2 or TRBV6-3 to TRBJ2-6; D perhaps matches TRBD2 (6 bases). This CDR3 comprises 18 residues. Germline V gene sequence: CDR1 MNHEY, CDR2 SVGEGT. V lost 3 bases and J lost 0, with 15 bases in between. The CDR3 region is CASSYLAGRSSGANVLTF. In DNA form, the CDR3 reads TGTGCCAGCAGTTATCTTGCAGGGAGGAGCTCTGGGGCCAACGTCCTGACTTTC.

The V gene is TRBV11-2, the J gene TRBJ2-1; 9 bases fit TRBD2. Germline CDR1 and CDR2: SGHAT and FQNNGV. The CDR3 extends over 16 amino acids. V lost 8 bases and J lost 8; bases outside the gene matches: 16. The DNA for the CDR3 is TGTGCCAGCCGGTCTGGAATAGCGGGAGTCAGTGATGAGCAGTTCTTC. Translated: CASRSGIAGVSDEQFF. The whole variable domain, remainder taken from reference TRBV11-2 and TRBJ2-1, is EAGVAQSPRYKIIEKRQSVAFWCNPISGHATLYWYQQILGQGPKLLIQFQNNGVVDDSQLPKDRFSAERLKGVDSTLKIQPAKLEDSAVYLCASRSGIAGVSDEQFFGPGTRLTVL.

J is TRBJ2-5 and V is TRBV25-1; D is perhaps TRBD2 (5 bases). The germline V gene encodes CDR1 MGHDK and CDR2 SYGVNS. This CDR3 has 15 amino acids. V lost 1 base and J 2 bases, leaving 11 bases between the germline ends. This chain's CDR3 is CASSEFGGAQETQYF. CDR3 sequence (DNA): TGTGCCAGCAGTGAATTTGGAGGCGCACAAGAGACCCAGTACTTC.

CDR3 in amino acids: CASSGVRAYTGELFF. DNA of the CDR3: TGTGCCAGCAGTGGTGTCAGGGCGTACACCGGGGAGCTGTTTTTT. This rearrangement joins TRBV2 to TRBJ2-2; a possible D gene is TRBD1 (5 bases). Germline V gives CDR1 SNHLY, CDR2 FYNNEI. V was trimmed by 4 bases and J by 3 bases, leaving 12 bases between them. The CDR3 is 15 residues long.

CDR3 nucleotides: TGTGCCAGCAGCCTAGGGGACAGTCTCAATGAGCAGTTCTTC. Its protein product is CASSLGDSLNEQFF. This chain links TRBV7-2 with TRBJ2-1; TRBD1 aligns across 7 bases. The germline V gene encodes CDR1 SGHTA and CDR2 FQGNSA. Unmatched junction bases numbered 7, after V lost 5 bases and J lost 6 bases. The CDR3 is made up of 14 amino acids.

The V gene is TRBV2, the J gene TRBJ1-4; 7 positions match TRBD1. The CDR3 spans 12 residues. J lost 8 bases, V lost 9 bases, and 6 bases had no gene match. The V gene's germline CDR1 is SNHLY and CDR2 FYNNEI. CDR3 sequence (DNA): TGTGCCAGACGACAGGGTGGCGAAAAACTGTTTTTT. As protein: CARRQGGEKLFF.

The V and J genes are TRBV9 and TRBJ2-1; 7 nucleotides agree with TRBD1. The V gene end was trimmed by 3 bases and the J gene end by 7 bases; junction bases not matched to a gene: 7. This CDR3 comprises 14 residues. Looked up from germline, CDR1 is SGDLS and CDR2 is YYNGEE. In nucleotides, the CDR3 is TGTGCCAGCAGCGCGACAGGGATTGTTAATGAGCAGTTCTTC. Translating gives CASSATGIVNEQFF.

This chain uses TRBV7-9 with TRBJ2-2; no clear D gene. This CDR3 has 12 amino acids. The germline CDR1 and CDR2 sequences are SEHNR and FQNEAQ (reference sequence). Trimming removed 3 bases at V and 6 bases at J, with 5 bases between. The CDR3 sequence: CASSFLAGELFF. The DNA for the CDR3 is TGTGCCAGCAGCTTTCTTGCCGGGGAGCTGTTTTTT.

This clone was seen once. This chain connects TRBV6-5 to TRBJ2-1, with TRBD2 matching 12 bases. V lost 0 bases, J lost 7 bases, and 1 base stayed unmatched. Germline V lookup: CDR1 MNHEY, CDR2 SVGAGI. The CDR3 extends over 15 amino acids. In DNA form, the CDR3 reads TGTGCCAGCAGTTACTCGGGGACTAGCGGGAATGAGCAGTTCTTC. This translates into CASSYSGTSGNEQFF.

This chain joins TRBV19 and TRBJ2-1; D is perhaps TRBD1 (6 bases). V was shortened by 3 bases and J by 5 bases, with 14 bases between the two germline ends. From germline, CDR1 is LNHDA and CDR2 SQIVND (reference sequence). The CDR3 sequence is 15 residues long. CDR3 nucleotides: TGTGCCAGTAGTATGGCAGGGGCGCAGAACAATGAGCAGTTCTTC. Translating gives CASSMAGAQNNEQFF.